Detailed here is one T cell receptor beta chain. Its antigen remains unidentified. The data stem from a study of cytomegalovirus exposure and HLA in healthy donors. General study findings and limits: Subsequent analysis showed first-cohort TCR clusters tending to co-occur in 120 validation repertoires. Cytomegalovirus-associated status was assigned to about 160 TCR beta chains. CMV antigen specificity was confirmed in vitro for three CMV-associated chains.

The data were produced by immunoSEQ multiplex PCR, yet TCRdb's version contains in-frame clones alone and is incomplete. This sample yields about 110,000 clones, of which about 85% are seen a single time; roughly 2% belongs to the top ten. The clonotype originates from a woman between 18 and 30 years old in good health and CMV-seropositive. Sequencing was done on a sample of PBMCs.

CDR3 nucleotides: TGTGCCAGCTCACCACGTACCGGGACAGGGGGGGAAGAGCAGTACTTC. It is translated as CASSPRTGTGGEEQYF. The chain recombines TRBV18 with TRBJ2-7, with 11 bases fitting TRBD1. Trimming removed 1 base from V and 7 bases from J; junction bases left unmatched: 9. The CDR3 sequence is 16 residues long. Germline assignment: CDR1 KGHSH and CDR2 LQKENI.